The rows below give T cell receptor beta chains drawn from one sample of a study of vaccination effects on CD4 cells after COVID-19. Assay used: immunoSEQ multiplex PCR; TCRdb lists only in-frame clones, some missing. The data hold approximately 70,000 clones, with 65% to 75% observed a single time. Antigens of these TCRs are unknown. Sequencing used CD4+ T cells from PBMCs cultured with HIV peptides, obtained before COVID-19 vaccination. The receptors stem from a human donor who had a prior SARS-CoV-2 infection. The CDR3 runs from the conserved cysteine through the conserved F or W. D genes are given only for firm matches. Clone size is shown for a subset of rows, as once, few, many or a class of expanded clone.

D gene	V gene	clone size	J gene	CDR3 protein	CDR3 DNA
.	TRBV30	.	TRBJ2-5	CAWSVETQYF	TGTGCCTGGAGTGTAGAGACCCAGTACTTC
.	TRBV24-1	.	TRBJ1-1	CATSDSWNTEAFF	TGTGCCACCAGTGATTCTTGGAACACTGAAGCTTTCTTT
.	TRBV5-5	.	TRBJ2-7	CASSLEATGRTTYEQYF	TGTGCCAGCAGCTTGGAAGCGACAGGACGTACAACCTACGAGCAGTACTTC
TRBD2	TRBV2	.	TRBJ2-7	CASSVRGTSGPYEQYF	TGTGCCAGCAGTGTGAGGGGGACTAGCGGCCCCTACGAGCAGTACTTC
TRBD1	TRBV10-3	few	TRBJ1-6	CAISDMGQGHSPLHF	TGTGCCATCAGTGATATGGGACAGGGCCATTCACCCCTCCACTTT
.	TRBV5-1	.	TRBJ1-3	CASSATGLGGNTIYF	TGCGCCAGCAGCGCGACAGGTCTAGGTGGAAACACCATATATTTT
.	TRBV5-1	once	TRBJ2-7	CASSLDSRFYEQYF	TGCGCCAGCAGCTTGGACTCCCGCTTCTACGAGCAGTACTTC
TRBD2	TRBV5-4	few	TRBJ2-1	CASSSGTSGYNEQFF	TGTGCCAGCAGCTCGGGGACTAGCGGCTACAATGAGCAGTTCTTC
.	TRBV5-4	.	TRBJ1-1	CASSLDQGGDTEAFF	TGTGCCAGCAGCTTGGACCAGGGCGGGGACACTGAAGCTTTCTTT
.	TRBV25-1	.	TRBJ1-1	CASSEYGENTEAFF	TGTGCCAGCAGTGAATATGGGGAGAACACTGAAGCTTTCTTT
.	TRBV7-2	.	TRBJ2-3	CASSSDGGATDTQYF	TGTGCCAGCAGCTCGGATGGGGGGGCGACAGATACGCAGTATTTT
TRBD1	TRBV15	few	TRBJ2-3	CATSSRQGADTQYF	TGTGCCACCAGCAGCCGACAGGGGGCAGATACGCAGTATTTT
TRBD2	TRBV7-8	.	TRBJ2-1	CASSLVILTSGSVYEQFF	TGTGCCAGCAGCTTAGTAATCCTGACTAGCGGGAGCGTCTATGAGCAGTTCTTC
TRBD1	TRBV13	.	TRBJ2-7	CASSLEGTGIHEQYF	TGTGCCAGCAGCTTAGAAGGGACAGGGATCCACGAGCAGTACTTC
TRBD1	TRBV29-1	.	TRBJ2-1	CSVRRDREYNEQFF	TGCAGCGTCCGCCGGGACAGGGAATACAATGAGCAGTTCTTC
.	TRBV30	.	TRBJ2-2	CAWSVIGGRELFF	TGTGCCTGGAGTGTAATAGGAGGCAGGGAGCTGTTTTTT
.	TRBV6-2/TRBV6-3	.	TRBJ1-2	CASSYQDRLYGYTF	TGTGCCAGCAGTTACCAAGACAGGCTTTATGGCTACACCTTC
.	TRBV5-1	once	TRBJ2-3	CASSFPTDTQYF	TGCGCCAGCAGCTTTCCCACAGATACGCAGTATTTT
TRBD1	TRBV5-1	.	TRBJ1-2	CASSLGQGAFGYTF	TGCGCCAGCAGCTTGGGACAGGGGGCTTTTGGCTACACCTTC
.	TRBV15	.	TRBJ2-3	CATSRVDSTDTQYF	TGTGCCACCAGCAGAGTGGACTCCACAGATACGCAGTATTTT
.	TRBV27	.	TRBJ2-6	CASSYLGANVLTF	TGTGCCAGCAGTTATCTTGGGGCCAACGTCCTGACTTTC
.	TRBV20-1	once	TRBJ1-2	CSASRDYGYTF	TGCAGTGCTAGTAGAGATTATGGCTACACCTTC
.	TRBV5-1	.	TRBJ2-5	CASSGQTQETQYF	TGCGCCAGCAGTGGGCAGACCCAAGAGACCCAGTACTTC
TRBD2	TRBV6-4	.	TRBJ2-7	CASSPVAGGLYEQYF	TGTGCCAGCAGTCCGGTAGCGGGGGGTTTGTACGAGCAGTACTTC
.	TRBV5-1	once	TRBJ1-1	CASSLFLGTEAFF	TGCGCCAGCAGCTTGTTTTTGGGAACTGAAGCTTTCTTT
TRBD1	TRBV7-9	.	TRBJ1-1	CASSLGSGGGGTEAFF	TGTGCCAGCAGCTTGGGTTCAGGGGGCGGTGGCACTGAAGCTTTCTTT
.	TRBV5-1	.	TRBJ2-3	CASSFSTDTQYF	TGCGCCAGCAGCTTCAGCACAGATACGCAGTATTTT
TRBD2	TRBV6-5	.	TRBJ2-1	CASSLTGLGFNEQFF	TGTGCCAGCAGTTTAACGGGACTAGGATTTAATGAGCAGTTCTTC
TRBD2	TRBV6-5	.	TRBJ2-7	CASSSTLAGTHYEQYF	TGTGCCAGCAGTTCTACCCTAGCGGGCACCCACTACGAGCAGTACTTC
TRBD2	TRBV5-1	.	TRBJ2-3	CASSPTPGGRRDTQYF	TGCGCCAGCAGCCCTACCCCGGGGGGGCGGCGAGATACGCAGTATTTT
.	TRBV11-2	.	TRBJ2-3	CASSLDLRDTQYF	TGTGCCAGCAGCTTAGATCTAAGGGATACGCAGTATTTT
.	TRBV7-8	few	TRBJ1-5	CASSFADEGSWQPQHF	TGTGCCAGCAGCTTCGCCGACGAGGGATCGTGGCAGCCCCAGCATTTT
.	TRBV19	.	TRBJ2-4	CASSISGAPKNIQYF	TGTGCCAGTAGTATTTCAGGGGCTCCCAAAAACATTCAGTACTTC
TRBD2	TRBV5-6	few	TRBJ2-4	CASSFSLAGGNQNIQYF	TGTGCCAGCAGCTTTTCACTAGCGGGGGGCAACCAAAACATTCAGTACTTC
.	TRBV21-1	.	TRBJ1-5	CASSKVPRDRARVGSNQPQHF	TGTGCCAGCAGCAAAGTCCCAAGGGACAGGGCAAGGGTGGGCAGCAATCAGCCCCAGCATTTT
.	TRBV7-2	few	TRBJ1-2	CASSAQGQFSAGYTF	TGTGCCAGCAGCGCACAGGGCCAATTTTCGGCTGGCTACACCTTC
.	TRBV19	.	TRBJ1-6	CASSGSHNRKTRDSPLHF	TGTGCCAGTAGTGGCAGCCATAATCGGAAAACTCGGGATTCACCCCTCCACTTT
TRBD1	TRBV15	.	TRBJ1-2	CATSRLQGDYGYTF	TGTGCCACCAGCAGGTTACAGGGGGACTATGGCTACACCTTC
.	TRBV2	.	TRBJ1-1	CARSRGADTEAFF	TGTGCCAGATCTCGGGGGGCGGACACTGAAGCTTTCTTT
TRBD2	TRBV9	few	TRBJ2-7	CASSVDAGGYEQYF	TGTGCCAGCAGCGTAGATGCGGGGGGATACGAGCAGTACTTC
.	TRBV11-3	.	TRBJ2-1	CASSPYSGNEQFF	TGTGCCAGCAGCCCCTACTCTGGGAATGAGCAGTTCTTC
.	TRBV11-3	.	TRBJ2-3	CASSLIGSGQSTDTQYF	TGTGCCAGCAGCTTAATAGGTAGCGGACAAAGCACAGATACGCAGTATTTT
.	TRBV15	few	TRBJ2-5	CATSRTDSWETQYF	TGTGCCACCAGCAGAACGGACAGTTGGGAGACCCAGTACTTC
.	TRBV11-2	.	TRBJ2-3	CASSLGMITQYF	TGTGCCAGCAGCTTAGGCATGATTACGCAGTATTTT
.	TRBV6-5	few	TRBJ1-6	CASSYSSGQGSPLHF	TGTGCCAGCAGTTACTCGAGTGGGCAAGGTTCACCCCTCCACTTT
.	TRBV27	.	TRBJ2-1	CASSFFAGEQFF	TGTGCCAGCAGTTTCTTTGCCGGTGAGCAGTTCTTC
TRBD2	TRBV5-1	.	TRBJ2-3	CASSPGLAADTQYF	TGCGCCAGCAGCCCGGGACTAGCGGCAGATACGCAGTATTTT
TRBD1	TRBV6-2/TRBV6-3	.	TRBJ2-7	CASSQGTGIPPYEQYF	TGTGCCAGCAGTCAAGGGACAGGGATCCCCCCCTACGAGCAGTACTTC
.	TRBV25-1	.	TRBJ2-6	CASGNSGANVLTF	TGTGCCAGCGGTAACTCTGGGGCCAACGTCCTGACTTTC
.	TRBV7-8	medium-sized	TRBJ2-1	CASSFRDPTWGEQFF	TGTGCCAGCAGCTTCCGGGACCCTACTTGGGGTGAGCAGTTCTTC
.	TRBV7-3	few	TRBJ2-2	CASSSRNTGELFF	TGTGCCAGCAGTTCTCGAAACACCGGGGAGCTGTTTTTT
.	TRBV27	.	TRBJ1-1	CASSLFDTGEAFF	TGTGCCAGCAGTTTATTTGACACTGGAGAAGCTTTCTTT
TRBD1	TRBV10-1	.	TRBJ2-7	CATRGSRDRDYEQYF	TGCGCCACCAGGGGATCCCGGGACAGAGACTACGAGCAGTACTTC
.	TRBV5-1	.	TRBJ2-3	CASSFVDTQYF	TGCGCCAGCAGCTTTGTCGATACGCAGTATTTT
TRBD2	TRBV5-1	once	TRBJ2-3	CASSDPSGGDTQYF	TGCGCCAGCAGCGACCCTAGCGGGGGAGATACGCAGTATTTT
TRBD1	TRBV5-6	.	TRBJ2-4	CASRKTGESKNIQYF	TGTGCCAGCAGAAAAACAGGGGAAAGCAAAAACATTCAGTACTTC
.	TRBV5-8	.	TRBJ1-5	CASSLFQTAPQHF	TGTGCCAGCAGCTTGTTTCAGACCGCGCCCCAGCATTTT
TRBD1	TRBV5-1	.	TRBJ1-1	CASSSGQGGEAFF	TGCGCCAGCAGCTCGGGACAGGGGGGCGAAGCTTTCTTT
TRBD1	TRBV6-4	few	TRBJ1-1	CASSDSDRATEAFF	TGTGCCAGCAGTGACTCCGACAGGGCCACTGAAGCTTTCTTT
.	TRBV6-5	.	TRBJ1-2	CASSAGRAGFYGYTF	TGTGCCAGCAGCGCCGGGAGGGCAGGCTTCTATGGCTACACCTTC